The 13 T cell receptor beta chains in this list originate from one sample, sequenced in a study of metastatic and nonmetastatic thyroid tumors. TCRdb reassembled clones from the PCR reads with MiXCR. The data show just under 20,000 clones, about a quarter seen once. Patients were all untreated before their thyroid surgery. The source material was blood. The receptors were sampled from a female donor with papillary thyroid cancer or a benign thyroid nodule (not recorded which). Some clones in this sample may be carry-over from other donors' samples.

Ten or more counts support this clone. Just one base apart from a much larger clone, this may be a read error. The J gene is TRBJ2-2, the V gene TRBV15; 11 nucleotides line up with TRBD2. Germline assignment: CDR1 LNHNV and CDR2 YYDKDF (reference sequence). The V and J ends lost 1 base and 4 bases, in that order; junction bases with no gene match: 5. The CDR3 runs 17 residues. The CDR3 region is CATSRATSGSFTGELFF. DNA for the CDR3: TGTGCCACCAGCAGAGCAACTAGCGGGAGTTTCACCGGGGAGCTGTTTTTT.

This clone qualifies as medium-sized. This chain connects TRBV6-1 to TRBJ2-1, with TRBD2 matching 7 bases. This CDR3 has 13 residues. V shed 4 bases, J shed 9 bases, and the junction held 6 bases outside the gene matches. Germline V lookup: CDR1 MNHNS, CDR2 SASEGT. CDR3 DNA: TGTGCCAGCAGTGGCGGGGGACCCTTTGAGCAGTTCTTC. Protein sequence: CASSGGGPFEQFF.

By share, this clone ranks as medium-sized. This rearrangement joins TRBV7-8 to TRBJ1-1; D is ambiguous. V dropped 1 base and J dropped 8 bases, with 14 bases sitting between them. The V gene's germline CDR1 is SGHVS and CDR2 FQNEAQ. The CDR3 length is 14 residues. The CDR3 DNA reads as TGTGCCAGCAGCTTAGAGTCGAGGAGGCACGAAGCTTTCTTT. Encoded protein: CASSLESRRHEAFF.

As to this clone: A read error may explain this, as a much larger clone is one base away. The chain links TRBV29-1 to TRBJ2-3, with a tentative D call TRBD2 (5 bases). Looked up from germline, CDR1 is SQVTM and CDR2 is ANQGSEA. The CDR3 is made up of 14 amino acids. Trimming cost V 6 bases and J 3 bases, with 16 bases left between them. This CDR3 is CSVRPVLGTDTQYF. As DNA, the CDR3 is TGCAGCGTCCGCCCGGTACTAGGGACAGATACGCAGTATTTT.

A few counts support this clone. The V call is TRBV6-1, the J call TRBJ1-3; weak D call: TRBD1 (5 bases). Looked up from germline, CDR1 is MNHNS and CDR2 is SASEGT. The CDR3 extends over 15 amino acids. With 4 bases removed from V and 0 bases from J, the gap between germline ends came to 10 bases. CDR3 residues: CASSGDSASGNTIYF. The CDR3 coding sequence is TGTGCCAGCAGTGGAGACAGTGCCTCTGGAAACACCATATATTTT.

The genes are TRBV20-1 and TRBJ2-7; the D is unclear. The CDR3 sequence is 12 residues long. Trimming pared 1 base from V and 2 bases from J, leaving 6 bases between. Germline V gene sequence: CDR1 DFQATT, CDR2 SNEGSKA (reference sequence). The CDR3 spells CSARGITYEQYF. The CDR3 nucleotides are TGCAGTGCTAGAGGTATAACCTACGAGCAGTACTTC.

The sample holds many counts of this clone. This specimen includes other DNA sequences encoding the same CDR3. The chain links TRBV12-3 or TRBV12-4 to TRBJ2-7; 7 bases align to TRBD1. V was clipped by 4 bases and J by 4 bases; unmatched bases: 7. The CDR3 loop spans 14 amino acids. CDR3 in DNA: TGTGCCAGCAGTTACAGGGGACGGGAATACGAGCAGTACTTC. Translation gives CASSYRGREYEQYF.

In its sample, this clone was seen a few times. The chain couples TRBV6-6 to TRBJ1-5; D gene unclear. Trimming removed 0 bases from V and 6 bases from J, with 12 bases in between. This CDR3 has 15 residues. Per the germline V gene, CDR1 is MNHNY and CDR2 is SVGAGI (reference sequence). The CDR3 sequence: CASSYSILGRQPQHF. Written as DNA, the CDR3 is TGTGCCAGCAGTTACTCGATCCTAGGGCGTCAGCCCCAGCATTTT.

V usage is TRBV20-1 and J usage is TRBJ1-1, with a tentative D call TRBD1 (5 bases). V gave up 0 bases and J gave up 8 bases, with 16 bases separating them. CDR1 is DFQATT, CDR2 SNEGSKA, per germline (reference sequence). The CDR3 has 14 residues. CDR3 in DNA: TGCAGTGCTAGAGATGGAGCAGGGTCGAGGGAAGCTTTCTTT. This encodes CSARDGAGSREAFF.

This clone was observed once. The chain joins TRBV7-9 to TRBJ1-6; D is undetermined. V shed 1 base and J shed 7 bases, with 11 bases lying between them. The CDR3 has 15 residues. Germline V CDR1 and CDR2: SEHNR, FQNEAQ (reference sequence). Here the CDR3 reads CASSLEATRNSPLHF. The CDR3 DNA reads as TGTGCCAGCAGCTTAGAGGCGACACGCAATTCACCCCTCCACTTT.

Turning to this clone: This sequence may be a read error, since a much larger clone differs from it by one base. This rearrangement joins TRBV20-1 to TRBJ1-1; 9 bases are shared with TRBD1. In germline, CDR1 is DFQATT, CDR2 SNEGSKA (reference sequence). The CDR3 spans 16 residues. The J segment lost 5 bases and the V segment lost 5 bases, leaving 15 bases of the junction unmatched. The CDR3 protein is CSAGPGTGFHLTEAFF. CDR3 nucleotide sequence: TGCAGTGCTGGACCCGGGACAGGGTTTCATTTGACTGAAGCTTTCTTT.

This clone was counted ten times or more. The chain is built from TRBV12-3 or TRBV12-4 and TRBJ1-3, with D uncertain. The V end lost 9 bases, the J end lost 0 bases, and 9 bases lay between the germline ends. CDR3 length: 13 amino acids. The CDR3 reads CARPVSSGNTIYF. As DNA, the CDR3 is TGTGCCAGACCGGTCAGCTCTGGAAACACCATATATTTT.

This clone was observed at least ten times. A clone one base away is much larger, so this may be a read error. The chain employs TRBV3-1 and TRBJ2-2; D perhaps matches TRBD2 (5 bases). Germline CDR1 reads LGHDT; CDR2 reads YNNKEL (reference sequence). The V end lost 1 base, the J end lost 7 bases, and 16 bases lay between the germline ends. The CDR3 spans 16 residues. This chain's CDR3 is CASSQGSSRRNGELFF. CDR3 bases: TGTGCCAGCAGCCAAGGTTCTAGCAGGAGAAACGGGGAGCTGTTTTTT.